Presented here are 19 T cell receptor beta chains from one specimen sequenced in a study of shared clonotypes between healthy human individuals. It was CD45RO-negative cells, positively selected for CCR7, that made up naive CD8 cells, with terminally differentiated effector memory CD45RA+ cells excluded. TCRdb's table, derived via immunoSEQ multiplex PCR, lists solely in-frame clones and lacks some. This sample has about 2 million clones, with over 85% found just once. The source material was naive CD8+ T cells sorted from blood. The receptors here all came from a man aged 18 to 29 in good health.

This clone was picked up one time. This chain uses TRBV7-9 with TRBJ2-5; D gene uncertain. Germline values: CDR1 SEHNR, CDR2 FQNEAQ (reference sequence). V was clipped by 1 base and J by 3 bases, with 9 bases between them. The CDR3 runs 14 residues. CDR3 loop: CASSLGPTEETQYF. In nucleotides, the CDR3 is TGTGCCAGCAGCTTAGGTCCGACGGAAGAGACCCAGTACTTC. Based on the CDR3 plus reference TRBV7-9 and TRBJ2-5, the full variable domain is DTGVSQNPRHKITKRGQNVTFRCDPISEHNRLYWYRQTLGQGPEFLTYFQNEAQLEKSRLLSDRFSAERPKGSFSTLEIQRTEQGDSAMYLCASSLGPTEETQYFGPGTRLLVL.

The chain combines TRBV28 with TRBJ1-1; 7 bases are shared with TRBD1. Germline assignment: CDR1 MDHEN and CDR2 SYDVKM. J lost 3 bases, V lost 2 bases, and 6 bases had no gene match. The CDR3 contains 15 residues. The CDR3 loop is CASSLGGGRYTEAFF. CDR3 nucleotides: TGTGCCAGCAGTTTAGGAGGGGGCAGATACACTGAAGCTTTCTTT.

The chain is built from TRBV29-1 and TRBJ2-7; D could derive from TRBD1 or TRBD2 (6 bases each). Per the germline V gene, CDR1 is SQVTM and CDR2 is ANQGSEA. The V and J ends lost 7 bases and 2 bases respectively, with 12 bases between them. The CDR3 runs to 12 residues. The DNA of the CDR3 is TGCAGCGCTGGAGGGGGGCCCTACGAGCAGTACTTC. Protein product: CSAGGGPYEQYF.

The chain's CDR3 is CASSTVVTGELFF. The CDR3 DNA is TGTGCCAGCAGCACCGTAGTGACCGGGGAGCTGTTTTTT. The rearrangement links TRBV7-6 to TRBJ2-2; D uncertain. The CDR3 length is 13 residues. Trimming removed 5 bases from V and 5 bases from J, with 9 bases in between. In germline, CDR1 is SGHVS, CDR2 FNYEAQ.

V usage is TRBV6-5 and J usage is TRBJ1-6; D uncertain. The CDR3 has 15 residues. The germline CDR1 and CDR2 sequences are MNHEY and SVGAGI. V lost 0 bases and J 5 bases, leaving 8 bases between the germline ends. Written as DNA, the CDR3 is TGTGCCAGCAGTTACTCGGCGGAAAATAATTCACCCCTCCACTTT. Translating gives CASSYSAENNSPLHF.

A word on this clone: The same CDR3 is also encoded by other DNA sequences in this sample. This sequence joins TRBV9 and TRBJ2-7; 11 bases are shared with TRBD1. With 2 bases clipped from V and 4 bases from J, the junction kept 2 bases outside the gene matches. The CDR3 sequence is 14 residues long. CDR1 is SGDLS, CDR2 YYNGEE, per germline. CDR3 nucleotide sequence: TGTGCCAGCAGCGTGGGACAGGGGGAATACGAGCAGTACTTC. Protein: CASSVGQGEYEQYF.

This chain links TRBV28 with TRBJ1-1; a possible D gene is TRBD1 (6 bases). The V end was cut by 0 bases, the J end by 9 bases, with 17 bases between. Germline V lookup: CDR1 MDHEN, CDR2 SYDVKM. This CDR3 spans 15 amino acids. CDR3 DNA sequence: TGTGCCAGCAGTTTATGGTCGGACAGCCTGGGAAAAGCTTTCTTT. Its protein product is CASSLWSDSLGKAFF.

The chain carries TRBV5-4 and TRBJ2-7, with 7 bases matching TRBD1. The junction had 9 bases not matched to a gene; V was cut back by 0 bases and J by 3 bases. The CDR3 spans 16 residues. Germline lookup yields CDR1 SGHNT and CDR2 YYREEE (reference sequence). The CDR3 DNA is TGTGCCAGCAGCTTGGACAGGGGACATAAGTACTACGAGCAGTACTTC. Protein sequence: CASSLDRGHKYYEQYF. Full variable domain (rest looked up from reference TRBV5-4 and TRBJ2-7): ETGVTQSPTHLIKTRGQQVTLRCSSQSGHNTVSWYQQALGQGPQFIFQYYREEENGRGNFPPRFSGLQFPNYSSELNVNALELDDSALYLCASSLDRGHKYYEQYFGPGTRLTVT.

The CDR3 spells CASSQGSSNQPQHF. In DNA, the CDR3 is TGTGCCAGCAGTCAGGGATCTAGCAATCAGCCCCAGCATTTT. The genes are TRBV6-5 and TRBJ1-5; TRBD1 is a possible D gene (5 bases). V lost 5 bases to trimming and J lost 0 bases, with 8 bases between them. Germline lookup yields CDR1 MNHEY and CDR2 SVGAGI. There are 14 residues in the CDR3.

V is TRBV6-1 and J is TRBJ2-7; no clear D gene. CDR3 length: 15 amino acids. The V gene's germline CDR1 is MNHNS and CDR2 SASEGT. The ends were cut back, 5 bases at V and 2 bases at J, with 16 bases in the middle. CDR3 in amino acids: CASSKPTLLAYEQYF. CDR3 bases: TGTGCCAGCAGTAAGCCGACTCTCCTAGCCTACGAGCAGTACTTC.

The J gene is TRBJ2-1, the V gene TRBV27; 8 bases agree with TRBD2. This CDR3 contains 12 residues. CDR1 MNHEY and CDR2 SMNVEV come from the germline V gene (reference sequence). J gave up 9 bases and V 6 bases, and 4 bases lay outside the gene matches. DNA of the CDR3: TGTGCCAGCAGGGCTAGCGGGTTTGAGCAGTTCTTC. As protein: CASRASGFEQFF.

This sequence joins TRBV7-6 and TRBJ2-1, with D uncertain. Deletions cut 5 bases from V and 4 bases from J, with 6 bases between. Germline-derived CDR1 and CDR2 are SGHVS and FNYEAQ. The CDR3 runs 12 residues. As DNA, the CDR3 is TGTGCCAGCAGCCAACTGTACAATGAGCAGTTCTTC. Its translation: CASSQLYNEQFF.

The V and J genes are TRBV7-9 and TRBJ1-1; D possibly corresponds to TRBD1 (5 bases). The CDR3 contains 16 residues. V was trimmed by 4 bases and J by 0 bases, leaving 15 bases between them. Germline CDR1 reads SEHNR; CDR2 reads FQNEAQ (reference sequence). The CDR3 sequence: CASSSRDGPMNTEAFF. In DNA form, the CDR3 reads TGTGCCAGCAGCTCAAGGGACGGACCTATGAACACTGAAGCTTTCTTT.

To note about this clone: Within the sample, other DNA sequences also encode this same CDR3. The rearrangement links TRBV6-1 to TRBJ1-1; D not resolved. From germline, CDR1 is MNHNS and CDR2 SASEGT. The CDR3 covers 13 residues. Trimming removed 0 bases at V and 1 base at J, with 3 bases between. DNA for the CDR3: TGTGCCAGCAGTGAAGCGCGGAACACTGAAGCTTTCTTT. Amino acid sequence: CASSEARNTEAFF.

The chain couples TRBV7-9 to TRBJ1-2, with 7 positions matching TRBD1. The V gene's germline CDR1 is SEHNR and CDR2 FQNEAQ (reference sequence). This CDR3 spans 14 amino acids. The V segment lost 5 bases and the J segment 5 bases; nucleotides outside the gene matches: 8. The CDR3 reads CASSRQGQPYGYTF. CDR3 bases: TGTGCCAGCAGCCGACAGGGTCAACCTTATGGCTACACCTTC.

The genes are TRBV27 and TRBJ2-7; TRBD2 matches at 7 bases. In germline, CDR1 is MNHEY, CDR2 SMNVEV (reference sequence). The V segment lost 2 bases and the J segment 4 bases; nucleotides outside the gene matches: 11. CDR3 size: 16 residues. CDR3 sequence reads: CASSLGRGLGAYEQYF. In nucleotides, the CDR3 is TGTGCCAGCAGTTTAGGGAGGGGCCTGGGCGCATACGAGCAGTACTTC.

The rearrangement joins TRBV28 to TRBJ1-2; the D is unclear. Germline lookup yields CDR1 MDHEN and CDR2 SYDVKM. The CDR3 is 14 residues long. The V end lost 2 bases, the J end lost 6 bases, and 13 bases lay between the germline ends. The CDR3 loop reads CASSLRAAGDGYTF. For the CDR3, the DNA is TGTGCCAGCAGTTTAAGGGCGGCAGGCGATGGCTACACCTTC.

This clone has only one observation. The V call is TRBV6-1, the J call TRBJ2-7; D remains ambiguous. The CDR3 length is 13 residues. V dropped 5 bases and J dropped 5 bases, with 13 bases sitting between them. CDR1 is MNHNS and CDR2 is SASEGT in the germline V gene. This CDR3 reads CASSSPLGNEQYF. CDR3 DNA sequence: TGTGCCAGCAGTTCCCCTCTGGGTAACGAGCAGTACTTC.

This chain joins TRBV2 and TRBJ2-1; 8 nucleotides agree with TRBD2. V was clipped by 8 bases and J by 8 bases; unmatched bases: 8. CDR1 and CDR2 from the germline V gene are SNHLY and FYNNEI. The CDR3 spans 13 residues. The CDR3 region has the DNA TGTGCCAGCGCTCGACTAGCGTTAGATGAGCAGTTCTTC. Protein product: CASARLALDEQFF.